This T cell receptor beta chain was observed in a study of T cells in Graves' hyperthyroidism and ophthalmopathy. Points from the study as a whole: Most expanded thyroid clonotypes above 0.001 also appeared in blood.

The germline V and J ends were trimmed by 4 bases and 6 bases, with 16 bases remaining between them. Germline assignment: CDR1 GTSNPN and CDR2 SVGIG (reference sequence). The CDR3 loop spans 13 amino acids. Absence of ophthalmopathy progression within 18 months defined stable Graves' hyperthyroidism. 10 ml fresh peripheral blood yielded the PBMCs. A note on this clonotype: Antigen specificity is unknown.

TCR beta CDR3 region amplification was performed from RNA transcripts. HTBI primers drove first-round RT-PCR of the TCR CDR3. TCRdb used MiXCR to reprocess the multiplex PCR reads, holding one entry per CDR3 protein. The table shows some 510,000 distinct CDR3 sequences, with around 21% occurring only once. This clonotype was obtained from a young man with Graves' hyperthyroidism. V gene TRBV30 combines with J gene TRBJ2-7; D gene unclear. The sequencing sample was made of blood. This CDR3 reads CAWTWVVIREQYF. Written as DNA, the CDR3 is TGTGCCTGGACCTGGGTCGTTATACGCGAGCAGTACTTC.